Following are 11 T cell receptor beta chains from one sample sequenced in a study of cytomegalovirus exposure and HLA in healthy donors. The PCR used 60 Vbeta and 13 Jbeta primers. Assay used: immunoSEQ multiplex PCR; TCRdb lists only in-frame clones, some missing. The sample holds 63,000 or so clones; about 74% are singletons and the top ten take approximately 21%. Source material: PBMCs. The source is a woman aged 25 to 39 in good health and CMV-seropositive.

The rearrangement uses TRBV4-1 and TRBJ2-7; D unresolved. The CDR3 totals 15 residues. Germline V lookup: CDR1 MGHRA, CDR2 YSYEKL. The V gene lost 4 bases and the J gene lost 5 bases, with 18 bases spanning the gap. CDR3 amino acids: CASSPLPTSLDEQYF. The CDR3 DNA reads TGCGCCAGCAGCCCGTTGCCGACTTCTCTTGACGAGCAGTACTTC.

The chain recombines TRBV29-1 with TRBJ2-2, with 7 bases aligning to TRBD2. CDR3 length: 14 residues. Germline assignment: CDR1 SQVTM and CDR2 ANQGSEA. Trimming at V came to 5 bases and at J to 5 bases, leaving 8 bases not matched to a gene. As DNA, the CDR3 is TGCAGCGTTCGGGCGGGAGATTGGACCGGGGAGCTGTTTTTT. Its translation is CSVRAGDWTGELFF.

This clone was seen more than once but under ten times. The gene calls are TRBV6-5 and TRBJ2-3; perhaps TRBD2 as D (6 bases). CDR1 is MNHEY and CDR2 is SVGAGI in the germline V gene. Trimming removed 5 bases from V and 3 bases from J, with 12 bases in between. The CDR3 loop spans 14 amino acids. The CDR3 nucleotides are TGTGCCAGCAGTAACCGACTAGGGACAGATACGCAGTATTTT. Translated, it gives CASSNRLGTDTQYF.

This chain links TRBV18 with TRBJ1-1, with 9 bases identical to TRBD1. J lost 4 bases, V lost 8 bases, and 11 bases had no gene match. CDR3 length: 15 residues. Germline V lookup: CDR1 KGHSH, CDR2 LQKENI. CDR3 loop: CASAGTGRLSTEAFF. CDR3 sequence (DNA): TGTGCCAGCGCCGGGACAGGGAGGTTAAGCACTGAAGCTTTCTTT.

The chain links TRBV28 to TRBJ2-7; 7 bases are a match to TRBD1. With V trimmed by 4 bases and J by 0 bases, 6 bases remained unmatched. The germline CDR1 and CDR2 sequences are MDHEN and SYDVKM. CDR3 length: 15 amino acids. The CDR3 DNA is TGTGCCAGCAGTTCGACAGGGATAGGCTCCTACGAGCAGTACTTC. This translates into CASSSTGIGSYEQYF.

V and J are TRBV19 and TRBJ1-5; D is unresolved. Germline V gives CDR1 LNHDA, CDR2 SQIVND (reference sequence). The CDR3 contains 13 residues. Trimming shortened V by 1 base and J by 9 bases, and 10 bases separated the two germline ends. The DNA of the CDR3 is TGTGCCAGTAGTATAGGATTCCGGGGGCCCCAGCATTTT. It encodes CASSIGFRGPQHF.

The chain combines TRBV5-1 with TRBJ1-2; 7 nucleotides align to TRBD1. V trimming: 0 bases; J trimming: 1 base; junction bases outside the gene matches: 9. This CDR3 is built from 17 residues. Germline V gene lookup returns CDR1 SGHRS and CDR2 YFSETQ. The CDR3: CASSLVPDRARNYGYTF. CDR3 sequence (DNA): TGCGCCAGCAGCTTGGTCCCCGACAGGGCCCGTAACTATGGCTACACCTTC.

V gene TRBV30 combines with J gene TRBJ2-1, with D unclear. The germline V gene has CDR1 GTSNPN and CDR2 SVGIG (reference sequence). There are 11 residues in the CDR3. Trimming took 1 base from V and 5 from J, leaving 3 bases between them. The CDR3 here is CAWSANNEQFF. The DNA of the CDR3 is TGTGCCTGGAGTGCAAACAATGAGCAGTTCTTC. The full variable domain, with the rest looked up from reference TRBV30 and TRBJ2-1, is SQTIHQWPATLVQPVGSPLSLECTVEGTSNPNLYWYRQAAGRGLQLLFYSVGIGQISSEVPQNLSASRPQDRQFILSSKKLLLSDSGFYLCAWSANNEQFFGPGTRLTVL.

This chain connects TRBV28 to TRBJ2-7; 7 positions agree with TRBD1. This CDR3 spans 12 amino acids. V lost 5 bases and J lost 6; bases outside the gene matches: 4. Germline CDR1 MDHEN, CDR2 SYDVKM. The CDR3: CASSPQGVEQYF. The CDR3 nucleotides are TGTGCCAGCAGTCCCCAGGGGGTCGAGCAGTACTTC.

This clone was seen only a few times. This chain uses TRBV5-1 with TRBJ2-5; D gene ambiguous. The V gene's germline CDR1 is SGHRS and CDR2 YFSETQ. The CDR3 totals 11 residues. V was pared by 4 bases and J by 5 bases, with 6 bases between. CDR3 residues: CASSLVETQYF. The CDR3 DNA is TGCGCCAGCAGCCTCGTGGAGACCCAGTACTTC. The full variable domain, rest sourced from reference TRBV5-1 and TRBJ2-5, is KAGVTQTPRYLIKTRGQQVTLSCSPISGHRSVSWYQQTPGQGLQFLFEYFSETQRNKGNFPGRFSGRQFSNSRSEMNVSTLELGDSALYLCASSLVETQYFGPGTRLLVL.

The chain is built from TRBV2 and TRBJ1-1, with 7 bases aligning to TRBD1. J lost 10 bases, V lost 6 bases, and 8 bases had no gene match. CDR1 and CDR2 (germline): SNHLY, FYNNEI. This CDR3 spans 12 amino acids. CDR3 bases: TGTGCCAGCAGGGTCAGGGGGTTGGGAGCTTTCTTT. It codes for CASRVRGLGAFF.